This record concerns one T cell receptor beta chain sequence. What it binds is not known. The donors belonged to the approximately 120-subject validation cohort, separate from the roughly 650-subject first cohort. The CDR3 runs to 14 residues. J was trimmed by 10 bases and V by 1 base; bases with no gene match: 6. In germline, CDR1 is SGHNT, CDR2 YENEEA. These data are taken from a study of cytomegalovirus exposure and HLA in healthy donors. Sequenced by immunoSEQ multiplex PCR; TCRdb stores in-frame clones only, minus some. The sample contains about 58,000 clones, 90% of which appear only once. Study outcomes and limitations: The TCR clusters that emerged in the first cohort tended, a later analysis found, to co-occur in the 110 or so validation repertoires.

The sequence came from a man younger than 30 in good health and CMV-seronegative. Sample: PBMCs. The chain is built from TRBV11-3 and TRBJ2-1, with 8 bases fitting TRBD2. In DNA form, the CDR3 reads TGTGCCAGCAGCTTAGGGCTAGCGGGTGCAGAGCAGTTCTTC. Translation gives CASSLGLAGAEQFF.